The clone carrying this T cell receptor beta chain was recorded at least ten times. The CDR3 is 15 residues long. Germline V CDR1 and CDR2: SGHAT, FQNNGV. Unmatched junction bases numbered 6, after V lost 1 base and J lost 10 bases. This sample is part of a study of early T cells in non-severe SARS-CoV-2 infection. The TCR library protocol was used to attach unique molecular identifiers. These identifiers were attached to individual cDNA molecules. TCRdb reprocessed the 5' RACE reads via MiXCR and lists one record per CDR3 protein. The table includes more than 85,000 distinct CDR3 sequences, about an eighth detected once.

The chain is built from TRBV11-2 and TRBJ1-6; 8 nucleotides agree with TRBD1. Sequencing was carried out using whole blood. The receptor was isolated from an adult who was a healthcare worker with PCR-confirmed SARS-CoV-2 infection or an uninfected control (not recorded which). The chain's CDR3 is CASSLVRTGKSPLHF. CDR3 coding DNA: TGTGCCAGCAGCTTAGTTCGGACAGGGAAATCACCCCTCCACTTT.